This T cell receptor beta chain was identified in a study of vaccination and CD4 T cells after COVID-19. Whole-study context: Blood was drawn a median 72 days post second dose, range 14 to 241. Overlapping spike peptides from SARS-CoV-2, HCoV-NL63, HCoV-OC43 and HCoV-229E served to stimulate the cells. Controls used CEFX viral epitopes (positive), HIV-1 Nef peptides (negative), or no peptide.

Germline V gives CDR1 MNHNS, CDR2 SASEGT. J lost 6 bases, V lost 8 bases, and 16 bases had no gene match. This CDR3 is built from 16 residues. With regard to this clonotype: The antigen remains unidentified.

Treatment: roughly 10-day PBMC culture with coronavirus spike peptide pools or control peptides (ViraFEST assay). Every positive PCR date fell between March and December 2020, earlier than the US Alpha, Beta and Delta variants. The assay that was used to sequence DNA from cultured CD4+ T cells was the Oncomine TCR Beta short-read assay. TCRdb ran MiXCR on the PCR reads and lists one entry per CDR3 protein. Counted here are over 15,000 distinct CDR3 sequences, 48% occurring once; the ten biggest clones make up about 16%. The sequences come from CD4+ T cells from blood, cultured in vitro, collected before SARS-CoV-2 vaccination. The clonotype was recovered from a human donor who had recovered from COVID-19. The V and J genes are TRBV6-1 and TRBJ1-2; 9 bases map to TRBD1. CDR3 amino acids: CASGRGRGTGRDGYTF. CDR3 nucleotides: TGTGCCAGCGGCAGGGGGAGAGGGACAGGGAGAGATGGCTACACCTTC.